This T cell receptor beta chain is drawn from a study of Ad26.COV2.S vaccination and SARS-CoV-2 variants. The assay was immunoSEQ multiplex PCR, and TCRdb's table has in-frame clones only and misses some. The sample contains over 110,000 clones, around 86% of which appear only once. As for this clone: Its antigen is currently unknown.

Points from the study as a whole: Substantial breadth was reportedly displayed by spike-specific CD8+ and CD4+ T cell responses after vaccination.

The V gene's germline CDR1 is PRHDT and CDR2 FYEKMQ (reference sequence). There are 14 residues in the CDR3. The V end lost 5 bases, the J end lost 9 bases, and 16 bases lay between the germline ends. The sample consisted of peripheral blood, taken after recovery from COVID-19. V usage is TRBV13 and J usage is TRBJ2-2, with a possible D match to TRBD2 (5 bases). The receptor's source is a human donor who had recovered from COVID-19. The CDR3 spells CASSVSGSNRELFF. The CDR3 DNA sequence: TGTGCCAGCAGCGTCTCTGGGAGTAACCGGGAGCTGTTTTTT.